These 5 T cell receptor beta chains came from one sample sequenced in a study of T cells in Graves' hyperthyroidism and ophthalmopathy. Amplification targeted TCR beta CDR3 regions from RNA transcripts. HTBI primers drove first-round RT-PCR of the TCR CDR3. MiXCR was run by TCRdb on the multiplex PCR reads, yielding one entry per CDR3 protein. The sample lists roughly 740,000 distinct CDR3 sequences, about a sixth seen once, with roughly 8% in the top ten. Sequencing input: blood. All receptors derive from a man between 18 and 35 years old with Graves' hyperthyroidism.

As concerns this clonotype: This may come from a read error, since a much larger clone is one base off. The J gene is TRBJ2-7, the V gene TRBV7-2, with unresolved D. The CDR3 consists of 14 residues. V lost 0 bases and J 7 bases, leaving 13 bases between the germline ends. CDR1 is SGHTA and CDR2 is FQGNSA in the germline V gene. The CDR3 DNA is TGTGCCAGCAGCTTAGCGGGAATGGTCTATGAGCAGTACTTC. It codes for CASSLAGMVYEQYF.

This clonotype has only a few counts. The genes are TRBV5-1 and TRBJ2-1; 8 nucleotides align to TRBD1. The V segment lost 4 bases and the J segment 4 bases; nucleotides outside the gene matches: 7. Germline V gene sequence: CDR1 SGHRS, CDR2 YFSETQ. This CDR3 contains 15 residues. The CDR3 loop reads CASSATGGGYNEQFF. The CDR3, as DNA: TGCGCCAGCAGCGCTACAGGGGGTGGGTACAATGAGCAGTTCTTC.

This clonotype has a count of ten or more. The CDR3 nucleotides are TGTGCCAGCAGCTCCAGGACTAGCGGGAGACACGAGCAGTACTTC. Its translation is CASSSRTSGRHEQYF. This chain links TRBV13 with TRBJ2-7, with 13 bases identical to TRBD2. V gave up 4 bases and J gave up 5 bases; unmatched junction bases: 5. This CDR3 has 15 residues. Germline V gene sequence: CDR1 PRHDT, CDR2 FYEKMQ (reference sequence).

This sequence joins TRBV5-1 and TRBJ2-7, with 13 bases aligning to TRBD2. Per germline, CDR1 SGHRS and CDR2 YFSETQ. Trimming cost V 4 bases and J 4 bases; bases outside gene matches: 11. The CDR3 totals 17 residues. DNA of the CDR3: TGCGCCAGCAGCCTGATTCGGACTAGCGGGAGTGGTTACGAGCAGTACTTC. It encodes CASSLIRTSGSGYEQYF.

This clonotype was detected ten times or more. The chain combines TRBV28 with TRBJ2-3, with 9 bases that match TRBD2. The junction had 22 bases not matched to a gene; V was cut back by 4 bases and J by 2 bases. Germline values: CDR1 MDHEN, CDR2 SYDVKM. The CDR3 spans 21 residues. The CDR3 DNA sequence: TGTGCCAGCAGTTCCCTCTATAGGTGGAGCGCTAGCGGGACCCTCACAGATACGCAGTATTTT. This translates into CASSSLYRWSASGTLTDTQYF.